A selection of T cell receptor beta chains follows, all from one sample in a study of blood T cell repertoires in COVID-19. Here immunoSEQ multiplex PCR was the method, and the copy in TCRdb shows in-frame clones only, minus some. This repertoire shows approximately 210,000 clones, 81% found once; its top ten account for about 9.8%. Input material: PBMCs or T cells enriched from blood (not recorded which). The receptors come from a woman aged 45-65 years with acute COVID-19. Both conserved end residues are part of each CDR3. A D gene is named only where the DNA matches it firmly. For some rows the clone size is stated as once, few or many, or as a class when expanded; others skip it.

D,J,size,V,CDR3,DNA
NA,TRBJ2-1,NA,TRBV5-4,CASILSYIRNEQFF,TGTGCCAGCATCCTTAGCTATATCCGCAATGAGCAGTTCTTC
NA,TRBJ1-1,NA,TRBV12-3/TRBV12-4,CASRSQGSTEAFF,TGTGCCAGCAGGTCGCAGGGGAGCACTGAAGCTTTCTTT
TRBD1,TRBJ1-2,NA,TRBV30,CAWSAGGLDGYTF,TGTGCCTGGAGTGCAGGGGGCTTGGATGGCTACACCTTC
NA,TRBJ1-5,once,TRBV28,CASSLFGQTNQPQHF,TGTGCCAGCAGTTTATTCGGACAGACGAATCAGCCCCAGCATTTT
TRBD1,TRBJ2-2,NA,TRBV11-2,CASNPQGAVGELFF,TGTGCCAGCAACCCGCAGGGGGCTGTCGGGGAGCTGTTTTTT
NA,TRBJ2-3,NA,TRBV5-4,CASSLEVQSTDTQYF,TGTGCCAGCAGCTTGGAGGTACAGAGCACAGATACGCAGTATTTT
NA,TRBJ2-7,NA,TRBV5-6,CASSLSPSPGYEQYF,TGTGCCAGCAGCTTAAGCCCCTCCCCGGGGTACGAGCAGTACTTC
NA,TRBJ2-7,NA,TRBV7-9,CASRALGGTTYEQYF,TGTGCCAGCAGAGCCCTAGGCGGTACAACCTACGAGCAGTACTTC
TRBD1,TRBJ1-5,NA,TRBV7-2,CASSQGTAQPQHF,TGTGCCAGCAGCCAAGGGACAGCTCAGCCCCAGCATTTT
TRBD2,TRBJ2-3,NA,TRBV19,CASSPSGGAPTDTQYF,TGTGCCAGTAGTCCTAGCGGGGGGGCCCCGACAGATACGCAGTATTTT
NA,TRBJ2-5,NA,TRBV18,CASSRARGEETQYF,TGTGCCAGCTCACGGGCCAGGGGTGAAGAGACCCAGTACTTC
NA,TRBJ1-1,few,TRBV10-3,CAISESTDNEAFF,TGTGCCATCAGTGAATCGACAGACAATGAAGCTTTCTTT
TRBD2,TRBJ2-3,NA,TRBV4-3,CASSQALAGTSDTQYF,TGCGCCAGCAGCCAAGCGCTAGCGGGGACTTCAGATACGCAGTATTTT
NA,TRBJ2-7,NA,TRBV2,CASSFDTQSREQYF,TGTGCCAGCAGTTTTGACACTCAAAGTCGCGAGCAGTACTTC
NA,TRBJ2-7,NA,TRBV11-3,CASVGTGQAVYEQYF,TGTGCCAGCGTTGGGACTGGACAGGCCGTCTACGAGCAGTACTTC
TRBD1,TRBJ1-1,NA,TRBV6-5,CASYLYGQVAFF,TGTGCCAGCTACTTGTATGGACAGGTAGCTTTCTTT
TRBD1,TRBJ1-1,few,TRBV27,CASRDRALNTEAFF,TGTGCCAGCAGGGACAGGGCTCTGAACACTGAAGCTTTCTTT
NA,TRBJ1-5,NA,TRBV6-1,CASSEEFGGRYQPQHF,TGTGCCAGCAGTGAAGAGTTCGGGGGGCGGTATCAGCCCCAGCATTTT
TRBD2,TRBJ2-7,NA,TRBV30,CAWTAAGGHEQYF,TGTGCCTGGACGGCAGCGGGAGGCCACGAGCAGTACTTC
TRBD1,TRBJ2-7,few,TRBV16,CASSLGTGGPLIAGAAYEQYF,TGTGCCAGCAGCCTAGGGACAGGGGGCCCTCTGATAGCGGGAGCGGCCTACGAGCAGTACTTC
TRBD2,TRBJ2-3,NA,TRBV5-8,CASSFSKSGGWWADTQYF,TGTGCCAGCAGCTTTTCGAAAAGCGGGGGTTGGTGGGCAGATACGCAGTATTTT
NA,TRBJ2-4,NA,TRBV28,CASSRGSKNIQYF,TGTGCCAGCTCTAGGGGCTCCAAAAACATTCAGTACTTC
NA,TRBJ1-1,few,TRBV14,CASSREGYSLNTEAFF,TGTGCCAGCAGCCGGGAGGGGTACAGTTTGAACACTGAAGCTTTCTTT
NA,TRBJ2-5,NA,TRBV7-2,CASSRDIQETQYF,TGTGCCAGCAGTCGGGACATCCAAGAGACCCAGTACTTC
NA,TRBJ1-6,NA,TRBV5-1,CASSPTEGRYNSPLHF,TGCGCCAGCAGCCCGACGGAGGGGCGATATAATTCACCCCTCCACTTT
TRBD1,TRBJ1-2,NA,TRBV6-1,CASSDDRGANYGYTF,TGTGCCAGCAGTGACGACAGGGGTGCTAACTATGGCTACACCTTC
TRBD1,TRBJ1-2,NA,TRBV11-1,CASSPGQNYGYTF,TGTGCCAGCAGCCCGGGACAGAACTATGGCTACACCTTC
TRBD1,TRBJ1-1,once,TRBV25-1,CATTTGGPEAFF,TGTGCCACCACCACAGGGGGCCCTGAAGCTTTCTTT
NA,TRBJ1-6,NA,TRBV7-2,CASSSIRGARSPLHF,TGTGCCAGCAGCTCCATCCGGGGGGCCCGGTCACCCCTCCACTTT
NA,TRBJ2-7,NA,TRBV5-1,CASRAWIPGAHEQYF,TGCGCCAGCCGAGCTTGGATCCCTGGGGCCCACGAGCAGTACTTC
TRBD1,TRBJ2-5,NA,TRBV7-2,CASSPGTGGETQYF,TGTGCCAGCAGCCCCGGGACAGGAGGGGAGACCCAGTACTTC
TRBD2,TRBJ2-5,NA,TRBV2,CASSENILAGQETQYF,TGTGCCAGCAGTGAAAATATCCTAGCGGGCCAAGAGACCCAGTACTTC
TRBD1,TRBJ2-7,NA,TRBV4-1,CASSQPGTGPYEQYF,TGCGCCAGCAGCCAACCCGGGACAGGGCCCTACGAGCAGTACTTC
NA,TRBJ1-5,NA,TRBV6-6,CASSYTLPSTGDLQHF,TGTGCCAGCAGTTACACACTCCCCTCGACAGGAGATCTCCAGCATTTT
NA,TRBJ1-5,NA,TRBV10-3,CAISAGPGNQPQHF,TGTGCCATCAGTGCAGGCCCCGGCAATCAGCCCCAGCATTTT
NA,TRBJ2-5,NA,TRBV19,CARAIKGPLSGETQYF,TGTGCCAGAGCAATAAAGGGACCCTTGAGCGGGGAGACCCAGTACTTC